The 18 T cell receptor beta chains in this list originate from one sample, sequenced in a study of patients and donors after allogeneic stem cell transplantation (dated by TCRdb to the early 2020s). The library came from RT-PCR. The sample was run on a NextSeq 550. The public reads were reprocessed in TCRdb via fastp at Q25 and MiXCR, keeping in-frame beta chains. CDR3 protein sequences are deduplicated, and each keeps its most common genes and DNA. A total of 390,000 or so distinct CDR3 sequences appear in this sample, 15% to 20% of them only once. About 7% of the sample comes from the top ten. The sequenced sample consisted of blood, either unsorted or a sorted T cell fraction (not recorded which). Receptors originate from a human donor who was either an allogeneic HSCT recipient or a stem cell or donor lymphocyte infusion donor (not recorded which). It is not recorded whose cells these are; they may come from a transplant donor.

The J gene is TRBJ2-2, the V gene TRBV5-4; D tentatively fits TRBD1 or TRBD2 (6 bases each). CDR3 length equals 15 residues. The V end was cut by 4 bases, the J end by 4 bases, with 14 bases between. The germline CDR1 and CDR2 sequences are SGHNT and YYREEE (reference sequence). Written as DNA, the CDR3 is TGTGCCAGCAGCACCCAGGGGCGGGGCACCGGGGAGCTGTTTTTT. It translates to CASSTQGRGTGELFF.

This clonotype was seen only a few times. The chain is built from TRBV20-1 and TRBJ1-2; perhaps TRBD1 as D (6 bases). The CDR3 is 13 residues long. Germline values: CDR1 DFQATT, CDR2 SNEGSKA (reference sequence). V shed 5 bases and J shed 2 bases, with 12 bases lying between them. The chain's CDR3 is CSAPAGANYGYTF. Written as DNA, the CDR3 is TGCAGTGCTCCCGCGGGGGCCAACTATGGCTACACCTTC.

Remarks on this clonotype: This sequence may be a read error, since a much larger clone differs from it by one base. The chain combines TRBV7-8 with TRBJ2-1; TRBD2 matches 14 bases. The V gene end was trimmed by 6 bases and the J gene end by 5 bases; junction bases not matched to a gene: 0. The germline V gene has CDR1 SGHVS and CDR2 FQNEAQ. This CDR3 contains 14 residues. CDR3 loop: CASRGLAGDNEQFF. CDR3 DNA sequence: TGTGCCAGCAGGGGACTAGCGGGGGACAATGAGCAGTTCTTC.

The CDR3 sequence is CASSAEGKAIFGYTF. The CDR3 DNA follows: TGTGCCAGCAGTGCCGAGGGGAAAGCTATCTTTGGCTACACCTTC. The chain uses TRBV2 and TRBJ1-2; perhaps TRBD1 as D (5 bases). V was trimmed by 4 bases and J by 7 bases, leaving 19 bases between them. Germline CDR1 and CDR2: SNHLY and FYNNEI. The CDR3 has 15 amino acids. Full variable domain (remainder filled in from reference TRBV2 and TRBJ1-2): EPEVTQTPSHQVTQMGQEVILRCVPISNHLYFYWYRQILGQKVEFLVSFYNNEISEKSEIFDDQFSVERPDGSNFTLKIRSTKLEDSAMYFCASSAEGKAIFGYTFGSGTRLTVV.

The chain employs TRBV6-1 and TRBJ1-5, with D unclear. V gave up 6 bases and J gave up 0 bases, with 15 bases separating them. From germline, CDR1 is MNHNS and CDR2 SASEGT. The CDR3 runs 16 residues. The CDR3 here is CASSLYTDYSNQPQHF. The DNA for the CDR3 is TGTGCCAGCAGCCTATACACGGATTATAGCAATCAGCCCCAGCATTTT.

The sample holds a few counts of this clonotype. V and J are TRBV18 and TRBJ1-1; D not certain. This CDR3 spans 13 amino acids. Trimming left V 6 bases short and J 3 bases short, with 11 bases between. In germline, CDR1 is KGHSH, CDR2 LQKENI. CDR3 bases: TGTGCCAGCTCCCCCCGTTCGTACACTGAAGCTTTCTTT. As protein: CASSPRSYTEAFF.

This clonotype appeared a few times. The chain carries TRBV28 and TRBJ1-5; D is uncertain. The germline V gene encodes CDR1 MDHEN and CDR2 SYDVKM. The length of the CDR3 is 13 residues. With 3 bases removed from V and 5 bases from J, the gap between germline ends came to 8 bases. CDR3 bases: TGTGCCAGCAGTTTCCCGAGCGATCAGCCCCAGCATTTT. Translated: CASSFPSDQPQHF.

The table lists this clonotype with many counts. The V gene is TRBV24-1, the J gene TRBJ2-7; weak D call: TRBD2 (6 bases). Germline assignment: CDR1 KGHDR and CDR2 SFDVKD. Trimming took off 3 bases at V and 2 bases at J, with 10 bases between the two ends. CDR3 length: 14 amino acids. The CDR3 loop is CATSDPGEPYEQYF. CDR3 sequence (DNA): TGTGCCACCAGTGATCCGGGGGAACCCTACGAGCAGTACTTC.

This clonotype was counted between two and nine times. The CDR3 is CASNTGGRNYGYTF. CDR3 sequence (DNA): TGTGCCAGCAACACAGGGGGCAGGAACTATGGCTACACCTTC. J is TRBJ1-2 and V is TRBV5-6; TRBD1 agrees at 9 bases. From germline, CDR1 is SGHDT and CDR2 YYEEEE. This CDR3 region has 14 residues. The V and J ends lost 6 bases and 2 bases, in that order; junction bases with no gene match: 5.

The rearrangement uses TRBV2 and TRBJ1-5; D uncertain. Trimming left V 5 bases short and J 4 bases short, with 15 bases between. The CDR3 length is 15 residues. Germline CDR1 reads SNHLY; CDR2 reads FYNNEI. The CDR3 region has the DNA TGTGCCAGCAGTCCCTCAGCCAAGGTAAATCAGCCCCAGCATTTT. Translating it yields CASSPSAKVNQPQHF.

There are a few counts of this clonotype. The genes are TRBV5-6 and TRBJ1-2, with D uncertain. The CDR3 is 13 amino acids. Trimming took 0 bases from V and 6 from J, leaving 9 bases between them. In germline, CDR1 is SGHDT, CDR2 YYEEEE. CDR3 protein: CASSLVTADGYTF. In DNA form, the CDR3 reads TGTGCCAGCAGCTTGGTAACAGCTGATGGCTACACCTTC.

The sample holds a few counts of this clonotype. The genes are TRBV4-3 and TRBJ1-5, with D possibly matching TRBD1 (5 bases). Trimming shortened V by 0 bases and J by 0 bases, and 21 bases separated the two germline ends. Germline assignment: CDR1 LGHNA and CDR2 YSLEER. The CDR3 has 20 residues. This CDR3 is CASSQDRVPGVHNSNQPQHF. In DNA, the CDR3 is TGCGCCAGCAGCCAAGATCGGGTGCCGGGGGTCCATAATAGCAATCAGCCCCAGCATTTT.

This clonotype was observed a single time. A much larger clone differs by one base, so this may be a read error. The J gene is TRBJ2-6, the V gene TRBV14; a possible D gene is TRBD1 (5 bases). The CDR3 is made up of 14 amino acids. Per the germline V gene, CDR1 is SGHDN and CDR2 is FVKESK. CDR3 coding DNA: TGTGCCAGCAGCCACGACTCTGGGGCCAACGTCCTGTCTTTC. Its protein product is CASSHDSGANVLSF.

This clonotype was detected many times. The V call is TRBV27, the J call TRBJ2-1, with 8 bases fitting TRBD2. Germline V CDR1 and CDR2: MNHEY, SMNVEV (reference sequence). With 2 bases clipped from V and 9 bases from J, the junction kept 6 bases outside the gene matches. This CDR3 has 14 residues. The CDR3 loop reads CASSLTSGLGEQFF. In nucleotides, the CDR3 is TGTGCCAGCAGTTTAACTAGCGGACTGGGTGAGCAGTTCTTC.

This clonotype was detected only a few times. The chain couples TRBV18 to TRBJ2-3; 8 bases are shared with TRBD2. Trimming at V came to 3 bases and at J to 6 bases, leaving 11 bases not matched to a gene. From germline, CDR1 is KGHSH and CDR2 LQKENI. The CDR3 extends over 16 amino acids. The CDR3 spells CASSPRSGSASDTQYF. For the CDR3, the DNA is TGTGCCAGCTCACCGAGGAGCGGGAGCGCAAGCGATACGCAGTATTTT.

The chain joins TRBV3-1 to TRBJ2-7, with a weak D call TRBD2 (6 bases). Germline loops: CDR1 LGHDT, CDR2 YNNKEL (reference sequence). The CDR3 is made up of 15 amino acids. V gave up 2 bases and J gave up 2 bases, with 13 bases separating them. The DNA of the CDR3 is TGTGCCAGCAGCCAAAGGTTAGGGAGGCCCTACGAGCAGTACTTC. It yields the protein CASSQRLGRPYEQYF.

The V and J genes are TRBV6-5 and TRBJ1-2; a possible D gene is TRBD1 (5 bases). Germline V CDR1 and CDR2: MNHEY, SVGAGI. Trimming stripped 2 bases from V and 4 bases from J, with 8 bases between. The CDR3 is 13 residues long. This CDR3 is CASSYDGGYGYTF. DNA for the CDR3: TGTGCCAGCAGTTACGACGGGGGCTATGGCTACACCTTC.

This clonotype was observed a single time. CDR3 residues: CASSFSGRSDEQFF. DNA of the CDR3: TGTGCCAGCAGCTTCAGCGGGAGAAGCGATGAGCAGTTCTTC. The V gene is TRBV7-2, the J gene TRBJ2-1; 8 bases line up with TRBD2. The trim removed 3 bases at V and 8 bases at J, leaving 6 bases unmatched. The CDR3 is made up of 14 amino acids. From germline, CDR1 is SGHTA and CDR2 FQGNSA.